This TCR beta chain was obtained from a study of blood T cell repertoires in COVID-19. Assay used: immunoSEQ multiplex PCR; TCRdb lists only in-frame clones, some missing. The table records 120,000 or so clones, approximately 81% of them present only once. Germline CDR1 MNHEY, CDR2 SMNVEV (reference sequence). V was pared by 5 bases and J by 2 bases, with 17 bases of the junction left unmatched. The CDR3 is 19 residues long. V usage is TRBV27 and J usage is TRBJ2-7, with 11 nucleotides matching TRBD2. The origin of this receptor is a man aged 60 to 69 with acute or convalescent COVID-19. The sequenced sample was peripheral blood. The CDR3 sequence is CASSRTGTRGLAATYEQYF. In nucleotides, the CDR3 is TGTGCCAGCAGTCGAACCGGGACGAGGGGACTAGCGGCCACCTACGAGCAGTACTTC.